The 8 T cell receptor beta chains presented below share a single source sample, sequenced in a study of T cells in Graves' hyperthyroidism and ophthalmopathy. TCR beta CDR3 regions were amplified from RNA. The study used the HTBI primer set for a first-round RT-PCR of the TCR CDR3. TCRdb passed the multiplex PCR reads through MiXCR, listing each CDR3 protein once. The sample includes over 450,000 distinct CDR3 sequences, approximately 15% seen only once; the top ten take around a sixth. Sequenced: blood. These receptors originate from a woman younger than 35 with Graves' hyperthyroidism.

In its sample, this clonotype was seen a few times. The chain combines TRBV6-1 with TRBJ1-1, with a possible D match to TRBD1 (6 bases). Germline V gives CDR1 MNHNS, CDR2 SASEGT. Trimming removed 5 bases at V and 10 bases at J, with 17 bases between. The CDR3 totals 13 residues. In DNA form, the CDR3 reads TGTGCCAGCAGTACGCCTCGGACAGTCGTAGCTTTCTTT. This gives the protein CASSTPRTVVAFF.

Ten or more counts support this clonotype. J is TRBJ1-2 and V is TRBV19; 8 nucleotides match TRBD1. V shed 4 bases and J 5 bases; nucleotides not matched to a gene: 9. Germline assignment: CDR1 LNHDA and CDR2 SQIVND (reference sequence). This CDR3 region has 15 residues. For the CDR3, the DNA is TGTGCCAGTAGTACCGACAGGGGAAAACTGTATGGCTACACCTTC. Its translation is CASSTDRGKLYGYTF.

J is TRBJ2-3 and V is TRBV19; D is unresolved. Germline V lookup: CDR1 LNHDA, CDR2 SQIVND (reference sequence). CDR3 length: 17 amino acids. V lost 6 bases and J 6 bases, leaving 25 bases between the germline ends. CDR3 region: CASSLTQDLSLRDTQYF. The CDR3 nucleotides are TGTGCCAGTAGCCTAACCCAGGACCTTAGCCTGAGGGATACGCAGTATTTT.

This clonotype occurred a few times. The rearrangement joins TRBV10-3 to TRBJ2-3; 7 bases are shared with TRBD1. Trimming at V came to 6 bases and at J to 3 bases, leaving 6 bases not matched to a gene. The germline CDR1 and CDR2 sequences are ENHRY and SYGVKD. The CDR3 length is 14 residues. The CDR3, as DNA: TGTGCCATCAGGCAGGACAGGCATACAGATACGCAGTATTTT. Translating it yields CAIRQDRHTDTQYF.

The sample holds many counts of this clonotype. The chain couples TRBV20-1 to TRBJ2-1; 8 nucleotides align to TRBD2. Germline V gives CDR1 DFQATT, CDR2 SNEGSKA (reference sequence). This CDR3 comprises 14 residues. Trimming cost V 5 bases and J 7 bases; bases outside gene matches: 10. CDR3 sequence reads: CSARSLAELNEQFF. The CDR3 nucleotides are TGCAGTGCTCGGTCACTAGCGGAACTAAATGAGCAGTTCTTC.

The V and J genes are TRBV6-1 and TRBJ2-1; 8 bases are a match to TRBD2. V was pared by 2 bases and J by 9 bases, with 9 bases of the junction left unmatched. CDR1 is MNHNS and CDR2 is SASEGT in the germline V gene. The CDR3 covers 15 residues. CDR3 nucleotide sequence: TGTGCCAGCAGTGAACCGACTAGCGCCTACGGTGAGCAGTTCTTC. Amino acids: CASSEPTSAYGEQFF.

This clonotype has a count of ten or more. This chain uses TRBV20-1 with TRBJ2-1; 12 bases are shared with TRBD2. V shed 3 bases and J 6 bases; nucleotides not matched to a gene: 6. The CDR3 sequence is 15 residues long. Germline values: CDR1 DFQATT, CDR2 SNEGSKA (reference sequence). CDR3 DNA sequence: TGCAGTGCTAGTTCTAGCGGGAGGGCCCTCAATGAGCAGTTCTTC. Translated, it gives CSASSSGRALNEQFF.

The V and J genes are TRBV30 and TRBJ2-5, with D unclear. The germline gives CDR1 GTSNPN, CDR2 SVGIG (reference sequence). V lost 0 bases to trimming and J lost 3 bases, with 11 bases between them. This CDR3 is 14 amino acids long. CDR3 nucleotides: TGTGCCTGGAGTGTAACAGCCTGGGAAGAGACCCAGTACTTC. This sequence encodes CAWSVTAWEETQYF.